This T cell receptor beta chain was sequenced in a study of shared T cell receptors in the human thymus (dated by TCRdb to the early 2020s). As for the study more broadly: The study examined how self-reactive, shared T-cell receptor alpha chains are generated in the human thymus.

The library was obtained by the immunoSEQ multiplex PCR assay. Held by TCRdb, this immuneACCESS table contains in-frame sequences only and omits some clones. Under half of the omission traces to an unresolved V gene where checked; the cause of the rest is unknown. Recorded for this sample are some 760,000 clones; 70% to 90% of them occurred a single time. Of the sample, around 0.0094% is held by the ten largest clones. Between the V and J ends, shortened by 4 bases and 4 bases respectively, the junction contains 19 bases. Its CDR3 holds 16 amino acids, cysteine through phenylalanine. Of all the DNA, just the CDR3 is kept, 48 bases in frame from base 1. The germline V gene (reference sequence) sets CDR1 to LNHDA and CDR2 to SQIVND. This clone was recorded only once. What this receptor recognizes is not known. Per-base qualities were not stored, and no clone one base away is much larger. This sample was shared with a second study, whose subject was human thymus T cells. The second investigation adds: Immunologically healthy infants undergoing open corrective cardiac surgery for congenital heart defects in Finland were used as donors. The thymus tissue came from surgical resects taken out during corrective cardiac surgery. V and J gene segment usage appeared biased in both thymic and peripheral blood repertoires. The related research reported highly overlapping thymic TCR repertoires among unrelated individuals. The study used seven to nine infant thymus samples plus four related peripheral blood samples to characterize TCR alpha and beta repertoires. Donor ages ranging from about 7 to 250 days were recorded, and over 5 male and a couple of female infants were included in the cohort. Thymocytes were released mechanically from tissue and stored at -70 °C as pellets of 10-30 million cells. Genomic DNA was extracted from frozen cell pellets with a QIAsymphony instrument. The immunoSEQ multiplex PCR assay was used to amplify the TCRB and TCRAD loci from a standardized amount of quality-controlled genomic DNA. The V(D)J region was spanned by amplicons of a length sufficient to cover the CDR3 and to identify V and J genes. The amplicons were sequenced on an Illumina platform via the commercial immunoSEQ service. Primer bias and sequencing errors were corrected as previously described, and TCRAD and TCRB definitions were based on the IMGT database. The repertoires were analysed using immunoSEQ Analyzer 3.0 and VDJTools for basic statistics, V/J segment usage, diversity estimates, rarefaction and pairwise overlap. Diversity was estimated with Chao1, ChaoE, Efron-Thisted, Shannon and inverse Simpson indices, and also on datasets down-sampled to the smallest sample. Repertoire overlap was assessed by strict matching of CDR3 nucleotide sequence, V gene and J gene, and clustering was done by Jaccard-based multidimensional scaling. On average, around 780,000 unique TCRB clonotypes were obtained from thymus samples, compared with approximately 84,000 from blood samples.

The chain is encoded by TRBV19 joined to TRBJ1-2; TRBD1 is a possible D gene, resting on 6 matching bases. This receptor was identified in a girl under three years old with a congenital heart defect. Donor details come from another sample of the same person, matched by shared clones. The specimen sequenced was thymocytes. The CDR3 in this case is CASSNRQVNRGYGYTF. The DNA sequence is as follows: TGTGCCAGTAGTAACAGACAGGTGAATCGAGGCTATGGCTACACCTTC.